Here is one TCR beta chain with its context. There is no known antigen for this receptor. No much larger clonotype is one base removed from it; base qualities were not supplied. This entry is derived from a study of blood T cells in healthy people across ages (dated by TCRdb to between 2015 and 2016). For the study in its entirety: In model experiments, template switching captured roughly one uniquely barcoded TCR beta cDNA molecule for every two T cells. Age-related changes in TCR beta repertoire diversity were measured in the study by deep sequencing normalized with unique cDNA molecular identifiers. Four age groups were formed from the donors: young (average about 17 years), middle-aged (around 37), aged (62) and long-lived (more than 75). To avoid experimental bias, donors of different ages were distributed randomly across sequencing lanes. Using the same blood draw, the study looked at two additional independent replicas of 1 million unique cDNA reads for two donors, one aged 18 to 30 and the other aged 80 or older. General study outcomes and caveats: Because profiling used bulk unsorted PBMCs, naive and antigen-experienced compartments could not be compared conclusively. There was a strong correlation between observed TCR beta diversity and the percentage of naive T cells measured by flow cytometry. Observed TCR beta diversity per million T cells fell roughly linearly with age, and a significant reduction was already apparent by age approximately 40. Estimates of total diversity based on one million sequenced T cells were considered lower bounds and underestimates. Donor CMV infection status was unknown, potentially confounding age-related changes in expanded clonotypes. Compared with the aged group, more naive CD4+ T cells, fewer expanded clones and increased TCR diversity were shown by the long-lived group, suggesting age selection.

V loses 4 bases of germline sequence and J loses 5 bases, and the interval between the two ends is 10 bases. The germline V gene yields SGHRS for CDR1 and YFSETQ for CDR2. Reading from cysteine to phenylalanine, the CDR3 counts 14 amino acids. The sequence is cut down to CDR3 DNA, 42 bases in frame from base 1. Library creation used 5' RACE. The run used an Illumina HiSeq 2500. A second PCR of 7 to 11 cycles was performed with a sample-barcoded 5' primer and a J-beta primer mix. Each TCR beta cDNA molecule received a unique molecular identifier from a template-switch 5' adaptor carrying 12 random nucleotides. Each sample yielded at least 2.5 million CDR3-containing paired-end reads. First-strand cDNA synthesis was performed from all RNA using the Mint cDNA synthesis kit, with priming by a TRBC-specific oligonucleotide. Following uracil-DNA glycosylase treatment, all cDNA underwent a first 18-cycle PCR with the universal primers M1SS and BC2_uni_R. Under the source paper's analysis protocol: For normalization, 1 million high-quality reads were randomly selected from each sample, with every read carrying a distinct molecular identifier. Instead of being binned into consensus sequences, reads with shared molecular identifiers were discarded. MiTCR, run with a Q25 quality threshold and the strictest error-elimination algorithm, handled CDR3 identification, clonotype clustering and error correction. Lower-bound total TCR beta diversity was estimated with a nonparametric unseen species model using Euler transformation. The public sequencing data were trimmed at Q25 with fastp and processed into clonotypes with MiXCR by TCRdb, which kept only in-frame beta chains. Rows with one shared CDR3 protein collapse into an entry with the most common genes and DNA. None of the V and J calls come from the authors' own analysis; TCRdb made them. A total of 870,000 or so distinct CDR3 sequences appear in this sample, around 30% of them only once. About 18% of the sample is held by the ten biggest clonotypes.

Donors were a few dozen systemically healthy Caucasian individuals from Russia aged about 6 to 100 years. About 9.6 milliliters of peripheral blood were collected from each donor into EDTA-treated Vacutainer tubes. Ficoll-Paque density-gradient centrifugation was used to isolate PBMCs, with at least 7 million per sample. Total RNA was extracted from PBMCs with Trizol reagent, with at least 5 micrograms obtained per sample. For every donor, flow cytometry on a PBMC aliquot measured the percentage of naive CD45RAhigh/CD27high T cells. This receptor chain uses TRBV5-1 and TRBJ1-6, with no D gene named confidently. Material for sequencing was blood. The sequence came from a woman aged 80 or over in good health. CDR3 protein: CASSVESNNSPLHF. The nucleotides read TGCGCCAGCAGCGTGGAGTCTAATAATTCACCCCTCCACTTT.